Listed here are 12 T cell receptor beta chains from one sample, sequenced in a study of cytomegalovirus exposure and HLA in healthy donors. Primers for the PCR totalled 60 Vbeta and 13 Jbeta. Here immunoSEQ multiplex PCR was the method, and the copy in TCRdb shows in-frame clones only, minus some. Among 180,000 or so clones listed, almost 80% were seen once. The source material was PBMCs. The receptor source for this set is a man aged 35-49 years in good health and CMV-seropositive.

The CDR3 DNA reads TGCAGTGCTAGAGCGGGGGATACGCAGTATTTT. Translating gives CSARAGDTQYF. J is TRBJ2-3 and V is TRBV20-1, with a tentative D call TRBD2 (5 bases). Trimming pared 1 base from V and 6 bases from J, leaving 5 bases between. Germline V gene sequence: CDR1 DFQATT, CDR2 SNEGSKA (reference sequence). The CDR3 extends over 11 amino acids.

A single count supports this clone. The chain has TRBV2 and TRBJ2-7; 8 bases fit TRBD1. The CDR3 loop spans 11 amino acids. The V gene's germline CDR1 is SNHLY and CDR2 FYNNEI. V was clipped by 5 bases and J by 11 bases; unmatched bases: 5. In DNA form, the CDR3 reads TGTGCCAGCAGTACACTACAGGGGGAGTACTTC. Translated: CASSTLQGEYF.

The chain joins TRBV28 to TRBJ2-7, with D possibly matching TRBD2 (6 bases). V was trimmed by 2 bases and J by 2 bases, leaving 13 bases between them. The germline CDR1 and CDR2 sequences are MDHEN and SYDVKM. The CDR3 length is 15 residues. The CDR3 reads CASSLGTWLTYEQYF. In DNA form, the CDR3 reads TGTGCCAGCAGTTTAGGGACTTGGCTTACCTACGAGCAGTACTTC.

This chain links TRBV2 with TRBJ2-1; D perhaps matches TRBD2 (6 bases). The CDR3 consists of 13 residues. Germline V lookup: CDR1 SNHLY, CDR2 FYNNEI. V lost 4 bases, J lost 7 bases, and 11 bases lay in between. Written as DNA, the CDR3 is TGTGCCAGCAGTGGAAATAGCGGAAATGAGCAGTTCTTC. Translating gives CASSGNSGNEQFF.

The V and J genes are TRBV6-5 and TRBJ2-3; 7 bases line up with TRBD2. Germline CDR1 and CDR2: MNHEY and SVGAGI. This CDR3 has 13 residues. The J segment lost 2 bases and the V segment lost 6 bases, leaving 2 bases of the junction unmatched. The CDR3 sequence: CASSRDYTDTQYF. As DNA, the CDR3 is TGTGCCAGCAGCCGGGACTACACAGATACGCAGTATTTT.

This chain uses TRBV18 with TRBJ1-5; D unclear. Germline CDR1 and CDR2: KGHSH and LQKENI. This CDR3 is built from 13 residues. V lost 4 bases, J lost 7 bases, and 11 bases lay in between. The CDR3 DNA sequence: TGTGCCAGCTCACTTGGGAGGGCCCAGCCCCAGCATTTT. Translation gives CASSLGRAQPQHF. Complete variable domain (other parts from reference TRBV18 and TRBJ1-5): NAGVMQNPRHLVRRRGQEARLRCSPMKGHSHVYWYRQLPEEGLKFMVYLQKENIIDESGMPKERFSAEFPKEGPSILRIQQVVRGDSAAYFCASSLGRAQPQHFGDGTRLSIL.

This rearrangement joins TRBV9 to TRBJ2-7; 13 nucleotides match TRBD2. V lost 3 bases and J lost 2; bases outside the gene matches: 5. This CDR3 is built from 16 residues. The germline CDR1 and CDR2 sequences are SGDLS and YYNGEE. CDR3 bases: TGTGCCAGCAGCGCGACTAGCGGGAGGATGCCCTACGAGCAGTACTTC. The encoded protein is CASSATSGRMPYEQYF.

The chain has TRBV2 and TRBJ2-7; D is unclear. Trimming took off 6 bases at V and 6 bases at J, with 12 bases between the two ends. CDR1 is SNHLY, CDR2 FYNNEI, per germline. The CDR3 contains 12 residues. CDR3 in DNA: TGTGCCAGCAGGGAATTTCAGTCCGAGCAGTACTTC. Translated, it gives CASREFQSEQYF.

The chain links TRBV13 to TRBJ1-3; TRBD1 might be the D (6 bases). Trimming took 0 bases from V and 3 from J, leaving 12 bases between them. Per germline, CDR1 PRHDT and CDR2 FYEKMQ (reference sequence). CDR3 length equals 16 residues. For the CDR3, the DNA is TGTGCCAGCAGCTTAGGGCGGGGGGCGCGTGGAAACACCATATATTTT. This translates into CASSLGRGARGNTIYF.

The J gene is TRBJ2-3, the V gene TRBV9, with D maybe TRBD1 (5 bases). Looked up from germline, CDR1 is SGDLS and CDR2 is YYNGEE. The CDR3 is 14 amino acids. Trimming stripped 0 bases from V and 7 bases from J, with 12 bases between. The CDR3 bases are TGTGCCAGCAGCGTAGCTACAGGCATGAATACGCAGTATTTT. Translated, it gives CASSVATGMNTQYF.

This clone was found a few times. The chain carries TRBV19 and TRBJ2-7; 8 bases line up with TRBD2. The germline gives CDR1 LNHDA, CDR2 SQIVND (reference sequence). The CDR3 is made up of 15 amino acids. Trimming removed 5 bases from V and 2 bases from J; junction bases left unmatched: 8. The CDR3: CASSASGLVTYEQYF. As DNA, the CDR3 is TGTGCCAGTAGTGCGTCGGGACTAGTCACCTACGAGCAGTACTTC.

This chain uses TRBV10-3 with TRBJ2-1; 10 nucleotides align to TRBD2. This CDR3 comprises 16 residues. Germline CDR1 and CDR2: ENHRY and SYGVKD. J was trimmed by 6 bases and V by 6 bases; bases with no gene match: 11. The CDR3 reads CAIRGEETSGSNEQFF. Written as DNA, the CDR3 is TGTGCCATCAGGGGGGAAGAGACTAGCGGGTCCAATGAGCAGTTCTTC.